The clone carrying this T cell receptor beta chain was found many times. Germline lookup yields CDR1 MDHEN and CDR2 SYDVKM. V was shortened by 6 bases and J by 0 bases, with 9 bases between the two germline ends. This CDR3 is 14 amino acids long. Orbital computed tomography, thyroid ultrasound, TRAb, serum thyroxine and clinical symptoms formed the basis of diagnosis. This specimen comes from a study of Graves' ophthalmopathy and Graves' hyperthyroidism. From RNA, the CDR3 regions of TCR beta chains were amplified and sequenced. The workflow started with a first-round RT-PCR run with HTBI primers and then moved on to a second-round multiplex PCR. TCRdb analysed the multiplex PCR reads with MiXCR anew, one entry per CDR3 protein. The sample consists of some 520,000 distinct CDR3 sequences, 13% to 15% of them appearing once.

V gene TRBV28 combines with J gene TRBJ2-4, with D perhaps TRBD1 or TRBD2 (5 bases each). Source material: blood. This receptor was obtained from a woman under 40 with Graves' ophthalmopathy. The CDR3 DNA is TGTGCCAGCAGATGGGGGAGAGCCAAAAACATTCAGTACTTC. Protein sequence: CASRWGRAKNIQYF.